The 4 T cell receptor beta chains listed next were all sequenced from one sample in a study of blood T cells in healthy people across ages. The second PCR ran about 6 to 11 cycles with a sample-barcoded 5' primer and J-beta primers. Each CDR3 protein gets one entry after TCRdb re-called the 5' RACE reads with MiXCR. The sample lists about 1,600,000 distinct CDR3 sequences, roughly 40% occurring once. The sequencing input was blood. These receptors all stem from a woman in her late teens or twenties in good health.

The chain links TRBV20-1 to TRBJ2-5; TRBD2 aligns across 8 bases. CDR1 DFQATT and CDR2 SNEGSKA come from the germline V gene (reference sequence). V was clipped by 2 bases and J by 4 bases; unmatched bases: 12. CDR3 size: 16 residues. This chain's CDR3 is CSARFTTGGAGETQYF. For the CDR3, the DNA is TGCAGTGCTAGATTCACTACGGGGGGGGCGGGAGAGACCCAGTACTTC.

This clonotype was counted only a few times. V gene TRBV28 combines with J gene TRBJ2-7; maybe TRBD1 (6 bases). CDR1 MDHEN and CDR2 SYDVKM come from the germline V gene. The CDR3 is 14 amino acids. V was cut by 7 bases and J by 1 base, with 14 bases left in between. The CDR3 protein is CASTDPGVSYEQYF. CDR3 DNA: TGTGCCAGCACCGATCCAGGGGTTTCCTACGAGCAGTACTTC.

The rearrangement uses TRBV6-2 or TRBV6-3 and TRBJ1-1; D not resolved. Germline V CDR1 and CDR2: MNHEY, SVGEGT. The CDR3 extends over 15 amino acids. Trimming removed 5 bases from V and 4 bases from J, with 17 bases in between. The CDR3 bases are TGTGCCAGCAGTCCTTTCTGGGGAGGGAGCACTGAAGCTTTCTTT. Translating gives CASSPFWGGSTEAFF.

The chain is built from TRBV27 and TRBJ2-7; D could derive from TRBD1 or TRBD2 (5 bases each). The CDR3 covers 14 residues. The germline V and J ends were trimmed by 5 bases and 0 bases, with 11 bases remaining between them. Germline V CDR1 and CDR2: MNHEY, SMNVEV (reference sequence). The CDR3 sequence is CASSMGPISYEQYF. The CDR3 DNA reads TGTGCCAGCAGTATGGGACCGATCTCCTACGAGCAGTACTTC.